One T cell receptor (beta chain) is described in this entry. This record belongs to a study of blood T cell repertoires in COVID-19. Researchers sorted participants into cohorts using their self-reported clinical history. Repertoires were generated with immunoSEQ multiplex PCR, while TCRdb's copy carries only in-frame clones and drops some. The sample has 330,000 or so clones, about nine tenths seen once. Per germline, CDR1 SGHNT and CDR2 YYREEE (reference sequence). V was pared by 4 bases and J by 1 base, with 2 bases of the junction left unmatched. This CDR3 comprises 15 residues. Sequencing used PBMCs or T cells enriched from blood (not recorded which). The gene calls are TRBV5-4 and TRBJ1-5; TRBD1 matches at 10 bases. The TCR comes from a woman aged 25 to 39 who had been exposed to COVID-19. CDR3 sequence reads: CASSLGQGSNQPQHF. CDR3 coding DNA: TGTGCCAGCAGCCTGGGACAGGGGAGCAATCAGCCCCAGCATTTT.